This T cell receptor beta chain stems from a study of T cell responses to AZD1222 COVID-19 vaccine. In germline, CDR1 is MNHEY, CDR2 SMNVEV (reference sequence). The CDR3 covers 15 residues. V was clipped by 5 bases and J by 3 bases; unmatched bases: 7. Study conclusions and caveats: Donors skewed white British and female; clonal diversity was possibly underestimated. Nearly half of the spike-specific TCRs reportedly recognize variant regions that carry no mutations.

TCRdb's table, derived via immunoSEQ multiplex PCR, lists solely in-frame clones and lacks some. Seen here are roughly 150,000 clones, 70% to 90% observed once, and the top ten hold 0.85% to 1.1%. Pooling was applied to second doses at about 4 or about 12 weeks. For this clone: Its antigen is not identified.

The source is an adult who received the AZD1222 COVID-19 vaccine. V is TRBV27 and J is TRBJ1-3; 7 nucleotides agree with TRBD1. The sample was peripheral blood, taken 28 days after the second AZD1222 dose. The CDR3 here is CASSPGTAVGNTIYF. The CDR3 region has the DNA TGTGCCAGCAGTCCAGGGACAGCGGTTGGAAACACCATATATTTT.